This T cell receptor beta chain was captured by sequencing in a study of T cell responses to AZD1222 COVID-19 vaccine. Study-wide points: Two AZD1222 doses significantly raised spike-specific TCR breadth and depth over controls. Regions 160-218 and 743-854 held dominance among vaccine-associated CD4 TCRs, which spanned spike. Recipients of AZD1222 seropositive at baseline numbered only 6 or 7. In a largely white British group with more females than males, clonal diversity was possibly underestimated.

This CDR3 has 17 residues. The V segment lost 3 bases and the J segment 7 bases; nucleotides outside the gene matches: 11. Germline CDR1 SGHRS, CDR2 YFSETQ. Comments on this clone: What it binds is unknown.

Using immunoSEQ multiplex PCR, the repertoire was profiled, and TCRdb retains in-frame clones only, with some absent. The top ten clones hold less than 5% of a sample with 130,000 to 150,000 clones, around 83% of them seen once. This receptor was identified in an adult in good health. The V gene is TRBV5-1, the J gene TRBJ2-1, with TRBD2 matching 12 bases. The sample consisted of peripheral blood, taken on day 0 of MenACWY control vaccination. This CDR3 is CASSSSGWTSGENEQFF. The CDR3, as DNA: TGCGCCAGCAGCTCAAGTGGTTGGACTAGCGGGGAAAATGAGCAGTTCTTC.